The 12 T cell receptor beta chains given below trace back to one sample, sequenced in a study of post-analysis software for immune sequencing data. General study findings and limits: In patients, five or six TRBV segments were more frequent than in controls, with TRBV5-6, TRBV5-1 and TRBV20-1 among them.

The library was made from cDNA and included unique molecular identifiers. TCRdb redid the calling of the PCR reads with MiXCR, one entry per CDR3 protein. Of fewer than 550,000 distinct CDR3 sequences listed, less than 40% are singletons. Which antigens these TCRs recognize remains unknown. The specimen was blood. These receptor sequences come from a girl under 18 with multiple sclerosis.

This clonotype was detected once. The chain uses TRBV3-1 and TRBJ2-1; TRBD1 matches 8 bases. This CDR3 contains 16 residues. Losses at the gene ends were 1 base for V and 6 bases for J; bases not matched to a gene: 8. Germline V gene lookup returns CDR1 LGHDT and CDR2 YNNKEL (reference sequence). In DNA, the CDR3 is TGTGCCAGCAGCCAAGTGCCTGGGCAGGGGGCCAATGAGCAGTTCTTC. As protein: CASSQVPGQGANEQFF.

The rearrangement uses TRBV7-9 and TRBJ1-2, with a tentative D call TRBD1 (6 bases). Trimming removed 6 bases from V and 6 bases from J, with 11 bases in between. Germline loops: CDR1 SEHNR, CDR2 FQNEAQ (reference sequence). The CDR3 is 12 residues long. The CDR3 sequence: CASSTGKDGYTF. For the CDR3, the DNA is TGTGCCAGCAGTACAGGGAAAGATGGCTACACCTTC.

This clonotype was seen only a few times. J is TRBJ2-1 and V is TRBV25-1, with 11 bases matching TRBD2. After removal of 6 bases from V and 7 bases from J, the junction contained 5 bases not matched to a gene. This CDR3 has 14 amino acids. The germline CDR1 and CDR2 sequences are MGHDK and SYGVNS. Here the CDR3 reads CASRGSGGENEQFF. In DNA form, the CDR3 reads TGTGCCAGCAGGGGTAGCGGGGGGGAAAATGAGCAGTTCTTC.

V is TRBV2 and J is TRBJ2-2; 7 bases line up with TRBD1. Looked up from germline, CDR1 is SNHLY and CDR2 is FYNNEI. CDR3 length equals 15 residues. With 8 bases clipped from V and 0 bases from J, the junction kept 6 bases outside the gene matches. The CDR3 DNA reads TGTGCCAGCGCGAGGACAGGTCCGAACACCGGGGAGCTGTTTTTT. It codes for CASARTGPNTGELFF.

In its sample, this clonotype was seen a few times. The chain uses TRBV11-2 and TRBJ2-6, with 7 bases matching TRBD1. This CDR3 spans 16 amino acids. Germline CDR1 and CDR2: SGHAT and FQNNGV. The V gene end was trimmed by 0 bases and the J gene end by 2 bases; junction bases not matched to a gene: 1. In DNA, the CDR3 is TGTGCCAGCAGCTTAGATGACAGGGCTGGGGCCAACGTCCTGACTTTC. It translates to CASSLDDRAGANVLTF. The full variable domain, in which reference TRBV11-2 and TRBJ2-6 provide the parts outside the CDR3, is EAGVAQSPRYKIIEKRQSVAFWCNPISGHATLYWYQQILGQGPKLLIQFQNNGVVDDSQLPKDRFSAERLKGVDSTLKIQPAKLEDSAVYLCASSLDDRAGANVLTFGAGSRLTVL.

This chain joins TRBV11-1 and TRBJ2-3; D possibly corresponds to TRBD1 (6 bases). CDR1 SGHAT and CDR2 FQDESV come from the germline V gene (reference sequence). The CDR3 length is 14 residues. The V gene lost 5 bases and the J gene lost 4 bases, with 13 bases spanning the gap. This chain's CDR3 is CASSPRQAADTQYF. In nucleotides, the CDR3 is TGTGCCAGCAGCCCGAGACAGGCGGCAGATACGCAGTATTTT.

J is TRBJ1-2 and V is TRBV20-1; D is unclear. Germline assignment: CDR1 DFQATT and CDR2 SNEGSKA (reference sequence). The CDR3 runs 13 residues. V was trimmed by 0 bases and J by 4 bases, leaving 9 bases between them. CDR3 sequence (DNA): TGCAGTGCTAGAGATCAGACAAGCTATGGCTACACCTTC. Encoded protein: CSARDQTSYGYTF.

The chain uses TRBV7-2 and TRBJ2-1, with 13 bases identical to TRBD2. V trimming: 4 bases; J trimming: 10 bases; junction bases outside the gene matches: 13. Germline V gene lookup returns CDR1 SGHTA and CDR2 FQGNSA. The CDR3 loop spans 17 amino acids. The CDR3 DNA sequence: TGTGCCAGCAGCTCATCCGCAAGACTAGCGGGGGGAGGAGAGCAGTTCTTC. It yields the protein CASSSSARLAGGGEQFF.

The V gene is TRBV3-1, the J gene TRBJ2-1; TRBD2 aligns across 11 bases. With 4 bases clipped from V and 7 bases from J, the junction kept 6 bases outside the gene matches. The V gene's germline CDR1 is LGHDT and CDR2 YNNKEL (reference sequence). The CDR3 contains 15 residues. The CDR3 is CASSPLAGGWNEQFF. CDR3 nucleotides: TGTGCCAGCAGCCCGCTAGCGGGGGGATGGAATGAGCAGTTCTTC.

The CDR3 spells CASSLEDRVNYGYTF. The CDR3 DNA sequence: TGTGCCAGCAGTTTAGAGGACAGGGTGAACTATGGCTACACCTTC. The chain has TRBV28 and TRBJ1-2; 8 positions agree with TRBD1. The CDR3 consists of 15 residues. With V trimmed by 2 bases and J by 2 bases, 4 bases remained unmatched. The V gene's germline CDR1 is MDHEN and CDR2 SYDVKM.

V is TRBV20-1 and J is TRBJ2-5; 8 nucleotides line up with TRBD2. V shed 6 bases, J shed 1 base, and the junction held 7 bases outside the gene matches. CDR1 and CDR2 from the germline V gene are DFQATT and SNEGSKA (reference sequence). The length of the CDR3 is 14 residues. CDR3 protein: CSARKGTSQETQYF. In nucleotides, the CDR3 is TGCAGTGCCCGAAAAGGGACTAGCCAAGAGACCCAGTACTTC.

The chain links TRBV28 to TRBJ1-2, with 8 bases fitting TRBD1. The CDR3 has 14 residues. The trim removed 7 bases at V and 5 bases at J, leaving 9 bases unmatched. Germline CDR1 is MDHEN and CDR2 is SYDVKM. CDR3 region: CASTTTGVMYGYTF. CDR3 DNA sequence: TGTGCCAGCACAACGACAGGGGTGATGTATGGCTACACCTTC.